These T cell receptor beta chains were read from a single sample in a study of blood T cells in healthy people across ages. TCRdb called the 5' RACE reads again in MiXCR, with one record for every CDR3 protein. The repertoire holds 500,000 to 650,000 distinct CDR3 sequences, with about 29% as singletons. The data also belong to a second study, concerning T cells of mothers and their children.

The sample consisted of blood. The receptors come from a boy aged 2 to 10 in good health. Each CDR3 is given with its conserved first and last residue. The D gene is left open where the match is weak. Size is omitted from some rows. Given values are once, few, many or a class for expanded clones.

TRBJ2-5 - - TRBV6-2/TRBV6-3 TGTGCCAGCAGCCGGCCGGGACGGAAAGAGACCCAGTACTTC CASSRPGRKETQYF
TRBJ2-3 - - TRBV3-1 TGTGCCAGCAGCCAAGATGGGGCGGGGACCCCGCAGTATTTT CASSQDGAGTPQYF
TRBJ2-7 TRBD2 many TRBV19 TGTGCCAGCAGCATTAGCGGGAGTTCCTACGAGCAGTACTTC CASSISGSSYEQYF
TRBJ2-6 - - TRBV5-1 TGCGCCAGCAGCATAACTAAGACTGGGGCCAACGTCCTGACTTTC CASSITKTGANVLTF
TRBJ2-7 - - TRBV3-1 TGTGCCAGCAGCCAGGCAGACTCCTACGAGCAGTACTTC CASSQADSYEQYF
TRBJ2-5 TRBD1 - TRBV5-1 TGCGCCAGCAGCTTGCAACAGGGGGAGACCCAGTACTTC CASSLQQGETQYF
TRBJ1-2 - - TRBV29-1 TGCAGCGTTGAACGGGACATCTATGGCTACACCTTC CSVERDIYGYTF
TRBJ2-6 TRBD2 few TRBV7-9 TGTGCCAGCAGCTTATTAGGGACTAGCGACAACTCTGGGGCCAACGTCCTGACTTTC CASSLLGTSDNSGANVLTF
TRBJ2-1 - - TRBV20-1 TGCAGTGCCCGGGGGTTTTCCTACAATGAGCAGCTCTTC CSARGFSYNEQLF
TRBJ2-7 TRBD2 - TRBV29-1 TGCAGCGTCCTTGATACGGGGGGGAACTACGAGCAGTACTTC CSVLDTGGNYEQYF
TRBJ2-4 - few TRBV29-1 TGCAGCGTTGAAGATCTTGGAAACATTCAGTACTTC CSVEDLGNIQYF
TRBJ2-7 - - TRBV7-2 TGTGCCAGCAGCAGGGGACGCCGGTACGAGCAGTACTTC CASSRGRRYEQYF
TRBJ1-2 - - TRBV25-1 TGTGCCAGCAGTGAAGCCGGGGAGTACTATGGCTACACCTTC CASSEAGEYYGYTF
TRBJ2-7 TRBD2 - TRBV7-2 TGTGCCAGCAGCCCCCTTTTGAGCGGGAGGAATGTCGGTTACGAGCAGTACTTC CASSPLLSGRNVGYEQYF
TRBJ2-1 TRBD2 few TRBV10-3 TGTGCCATCGTAAGGACTAGTCCAAGTGAGCAGTTCTTC CAIVRTSPSEQFF
TRBJ2-1 TRBD1 few TRBV20-1 TGCAGTGCTAGGAGGACAGGTATAGATGAGCAGTTCTTC CSARRTGIDEQFF
TRBJ2-1 - - TRBV20-1 TGCAGTGCTGGACTCATGAGGGGTTTCTACAATGAGCAGTTCTTC CSAGLMRGFYNEQFF
TRBJ1-1 - - TRBV7-2 TGTGCCAGCAGCCCCCAGGGGTTTAGGGAAGCTTTCTTT CASSPQGFREAFF
TRBJ1-1 TRBD1 - TRBV18 TGTGCCAGCTCAGAGCGGACAGGGAACACTGAAGCTTTCTTT CASSERTGNTEAFF
TRBJ2-7 - - TRBV11-2 TGTGCCAGCGGCTTAGGCAGTCTCTACGAGCAGTACTTC CASGLGSLYEQYF
TRBJ1-4 - - TRBV20-1 TGCAGTGTCAGGCCCTGGGGGCCTAATGAAAAACTGTTTTTT CSVRPWGPNEKLFF
TRBJ1-5 - few TRBV28 TGTGCCAGCAGTCTCGGACTGACCAATCAGCCCCAGCATTTT CASSLGLTNQPQHF
TRBJ1-2 - - TRBV12-3/TRBV12-4 TGTGCCAGCACTTGGGGTAGGGCGCATGGCTACACCTTC CASTWGRAHGYTF
TRBJ1-2 - few TRBV14 TGTGCCAGCAGCGACCCACGAGGAGGCGGCTACACCTTC CASSDPRGGGYTF
TRBJ1-2 - few TRBV10-3 TGTGCCATCAGTGACGTTACAAACTATGGCTACACCTTC CAISDVTNYGYTF
TRBJ2-5 - few TRBV11-2 TGTGCCAGCAGCCCACAGGTCGCAGAGACCCAGTACTTC CASSPQVAETQYF
TRBJ2-2 - few TRBV4-1 TGCGCCAGCAGCCAAGGAGGCTTTCCGACCGGGGAGCTGTTTTTT CASSQGGFPTGELFF
TRBJ2-5 - few TRBV7-3 TGTGCCAGCAGCTTAACTGGGTCGGGAGAGACCCAGTACTTC CASSLTGSGETQYF
TRBJ2-5 - few TRBV20-1 TGCAGTGCTAGAGGGGACGTTGGAGAGACCCAGTACTTC CSARGDVGETQYF
TRBJ2-7 TRBD1 - TRBV7-2 TGTGCCAGCAGCGGCCGGGACAGGGGGTCACACTACGAGCAGTACTTC CASSGRDRGSHYEQYF
TRBJ2-7 - few TRBV12-3/TRBV12-4 TGTGCCAGCAGATCCGACGCCCACGAGCAGTACTTC CASRSDAHEQYF
TRBJ1-6 TRBD1 - TRBV2 TGTGCCAGCAGGCGACAGGGGAATTCACCCCTCCACTTT CASRRQGNSPLHF
TRBJ2-1 TRBD2 few TRBV10-3 TGTGCCATCAGTGATACCATAGCCGGGACTAGCAATGAGCAGTTCTTC CAISDTIAGTSNEQFF
TRBJ2-1 TRBD2 - TRBV19 TGTGCCAGTAGTCGGAAGCGGGGGAACTACAATGAGCAGTTCTTC CASSRKRGNYNEQFF
TRBJ2-5 TRBD1 few TRBV12-3/TRBV12-4 TGTGCCAGCAGGCCAACAGGGGGCGCGGAGGAGACCCAGTACTTC CASRPTGGAEETQYF
TRBJ2-7 - few TRBV5-1 TGCGCCAGCAGCCCACAGCTTGACGAGCAGTACTTC CASSPQLDEQYF
TRBJ2-7 TRBD1 - TRBV9 TGTGCCAGCAGCGTCTCTGGGACAGGTAGCTACGAGCAGTACTTC CASSVSGTGSYEQYF
TRBJ1-2 TRBD1 few TRBV12-3/TRBV12-4 TGTGCCAGCAGTTTAGCTTCGACAGGGGGAAGTGGCTACACCTTC CASSLASTGGSGYTF
TRBJ1-1 - - TRBV27 TGTGCCAGCAGTTTATCGCGAGGGGGCACTGAAGCTTTCTTT CASSLSRGGTEAFF
TRBJ2-1 TRBD2 many TRBV19 TGTGCCAGTAGTTCCTCTAGCGGGAGTTTCAATGAGCAGTTCTTC CASSSSSGSFNEQFF
TRBJ2-5 - many TRBV29-1 TGCAGCGTTAACCGGGGTGCAAAGACCCAGTACTTC CSVNRGAKTQYF
TRBJ2-7 - few TRBV13 TGTGCCAGCAGCCCCGGGGGGCTCGAGCAGTACTTC CASSPGGLEQYF
TRBJ2-7 TRBD2 - TRBV29-1 TGCAGCGTTGAAAAGGGAAGCGGGACCTACGAGCAGTACTTC CSVEKGSGTYEQYF
TRBJ2-5 - - TRBV27 TGTGCCAGCAGTATACACTGGAGGGGAGAGACCCAGTACTTC CASSIHWRGETQYF
TRBJ2-2 - - TRBV29-1 TGCAGCGTTTTTTACAGGACCGGGGAGCTGTTTTTT CSVFYRTGELFF
TRBJ2-6 - few TRBV7-9 TGTGCCAGCAGGTCAGGGGCTGGGGCCAACGTCCTGACTTTC CASRSGAGANVLTF